This TCR beta chain was recorded in a study of cytomegalovirus exposure and HLA in healthy donors (dated by TCRdb to about 2017). Context from the whole study: The 550 to 750 repertoires of the first cohort and the roughly 120 validation repertoires were produced on the same platform, according to a later analysis. The study was designed to test whether signatures of past pathogen exposure could be identified by cataloging public T cell receptors. In addition to the first cohort of several hundred subjects, a separate validation cohort of approximately 130 different subjects was used. To predict cytomegalovirus infection status, the study brought together high-throughput TCR immunosequencing, statistical association of individual TCRs with disease status, and machine learning. The research as a whole found: According to the authors, the approach could potentially be generalized to other disease states and immunological phenotypes. The study listed 150 to 200 TCR beta chains as associated with cytomegalovirus. Subsequent analysis determined that TCRs grouped into clusters in the first cohort also showed a tendency toward co-occurrence across the 130 or so validation repertoires, and about 93% of cluster scores exceeded 0. Three of the identified cytomegalovirus-associated TCR beta chains were confirmed in vitro to be specific for cytomegalovirus antigens. Cytomegalovirus status was reported to be diagnosed by the classifier with high specificity and sensitivity in both the original and validation cohorts. A later analysis lacked HLA typing for the validation cohort, so it scored co-occurrence in that cohort across all 120 or so repertoires. Most TCR sequences were seen in very few donors, while some public TCRs were found in many individuals.

Separate from the roughly 650-subject first cohort, the validation cohort of 95 to 150 subjects was the group to which the donors belonged. Libraries were made using the immunoSEQ multiplex PCR assay. Processing in the source paper ran as follows. A statistical classification framework was developed to diagnose cytomegalovirus status using the catalog of TCR beta chain sequences. Drawn from immuneACCESS, this table holds only the in-frame rearrangements with V and J called that TCRdb kept. Clones are partly lost; checked studies trace under half to an unresolved V gene and leave the rest unexplained. From that table come the V and J calls and clone size; the DNA was used to work out D and trimming. The sample profile shows around 150,000 clones; about nine tenths of them were found once. The ten largest account for 5.7% of the sample. A single count supports this clone. The antigen it recognizes is unknown. No per-base quality is available; no much larger clone lies one base away.

CDR1 is given as SGHNT and CDR2 as YYREEE, both from the germline V gene (reference sequence). Germline trimming amounts to 4 bases on V and 0 bases on J, with 5 as the count of junction bases outside the gene matches. From the cysteine up to the phenylalanine, the CDR3 has a length of 15 residues. Just the 45-base CDR3 DNA is kept, in frame starting at base 1. This receptor chain uses TRBV5-4 and TRBJ1-1; TRBD1 agrees with 8 junctional bases. The receptor was isolated from a woman aged 30 to 39 in good health and CMV-seronegative. Sequencing input: PBMCs. The nucleotide sequence is given as TGTGCCAGCAGCCTACCGGGACAGGTGAACACTGAAGCTTTCTTT. It translates to CASSLPGQVNTEAFF.